Presented here are 5 T cell receptor beta chains from one specimen sequenced in a study of blood T cell repertoires in COVID-19 (TCRdb year 2020). Receptors were amplified or captured by the immunoSEQ multiplex PCR assay. TCRdb mirrors the immuneACCESS table, restricted to in-frame sequences. Some clones are absent from its copies; in checked studies, under half trace to an unresolved V gene, and the reason for the others is unknown. Here the sample has roughly 360,000 clones; more than 65% occur a single time. Of the sample, 1.1% falls within the top ten clones. Sequencing was carried out using peripheral blood. The receptors come from a human donor with acute or convalescent COVID-19. The donor label of this sample is uncertain.

The V gene is TRBV27, the J gene TRBJ1-4; D is unresolved. The CDR3 is made up of 16 amino acids. Trimming cost V 5 bases and J 2 bases, with 15 bases left between them. Germline CDR1 reads MNHEY; CDR2 reads SMNVEV (reference sequence). The CDR3 sequence: CASSALSRGTNEKLFF. The CDR3 DNA follows: TGTGCCAGCAGTGCGTTGTCCCGAGGTACTAATGAAAAACTGTTTTTT.

The chain has TRBV6-1 and TRBJ1-4; TRBD1 matches at 9 bases. The junction had 8 bases not matched to a gene; V was cut back by 2 bases and J by 10 bases. Germline-derived CDR1 and CDR2 are MNHNS and SASEGT. The CDR3 has 15 amino acids. The CDR3 sequence is CASSESGTGIGKLFF. The CDR3 DNA follows: TGTGCCAGCAGTGAATCGGGGACAGGGATCGGAAAACTGTTTTTT.

The rearrangement joins TRBV29-1 to TRBJ2-1, with 10 bases lining up with TRBD2. CDR3 size: 15 residues. The germline V gene has CDR1 SQVTM and CDR2 ANQGSEA. With V trimmed by 7 bases and J by 12 bases, 18 bases remained unmatched. The CDR3, as DNA: TGCAGCGCCAGACCGGCTAGCGGGGGCCGTGTAGGGCAGTTCTTC. Translating it yields CSARPASGGRVGQFF.

This clone was detected only once. The chain couples TRBV7-9 to TRBJ2-1, with D perhaps TRBD2 (6 bases). V was clipped by 4 bases and J by 6 bases, with 16 bases between them. There are 15 residues in the CDR3. Germline lookup yields CDR1 SEHNR and CDR2 FQNEAQ (reference sequence). The CDR3 nucleotides read TGTGCCAGCAGCTCGACTAGAGAGAACATCAATGAGCAGTTCTTC. Encoded protein: CASSSTRENINEQFF.

This rearrangement joins TRBV5-1 to TRBJ2-7, with TRBD2 matching 7 bases. Germline V CDR1 and CDR2: SGHRS, YFSETQ. J lost 0 bases, V lost 4 bases, and 7 bases had no gene match. CDR3 size: 15 residues. The CDR3 protein is CASSAMTSSSYEQYF. For the CDR3, the DNA is TGCGCCAGCAGCGCCATGACTAGCAGCTCCTACGAGCAGTACTTC.